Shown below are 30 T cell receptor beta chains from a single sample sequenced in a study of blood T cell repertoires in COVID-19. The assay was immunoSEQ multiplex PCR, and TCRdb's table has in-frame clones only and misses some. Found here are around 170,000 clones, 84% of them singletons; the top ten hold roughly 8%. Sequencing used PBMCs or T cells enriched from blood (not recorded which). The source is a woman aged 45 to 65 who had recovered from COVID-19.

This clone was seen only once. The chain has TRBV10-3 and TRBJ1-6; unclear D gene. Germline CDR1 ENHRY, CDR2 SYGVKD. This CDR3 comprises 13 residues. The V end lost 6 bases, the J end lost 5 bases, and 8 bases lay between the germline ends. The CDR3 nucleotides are TGTGCCATCAGGACATCTAATAATTCACCCCTCCACTTT. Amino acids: CAIRTSNNSPLHF.

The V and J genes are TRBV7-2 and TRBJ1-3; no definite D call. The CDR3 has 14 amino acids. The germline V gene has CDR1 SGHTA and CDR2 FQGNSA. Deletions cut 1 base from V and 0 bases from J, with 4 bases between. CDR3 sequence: CASSLVSSGNTIYF. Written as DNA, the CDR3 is TGTGCCAGCAGCTTAGTATCCTCTGGAAACACCATATATTTT.

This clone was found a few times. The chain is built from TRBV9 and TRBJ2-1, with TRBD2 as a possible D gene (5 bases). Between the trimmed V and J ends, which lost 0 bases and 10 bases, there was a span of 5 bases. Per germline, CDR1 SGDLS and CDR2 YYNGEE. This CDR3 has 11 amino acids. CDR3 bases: TGTGCCAGCAGCGTAGCGGGGGAGCAGTTCTTC. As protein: CASSVAGEQFF.

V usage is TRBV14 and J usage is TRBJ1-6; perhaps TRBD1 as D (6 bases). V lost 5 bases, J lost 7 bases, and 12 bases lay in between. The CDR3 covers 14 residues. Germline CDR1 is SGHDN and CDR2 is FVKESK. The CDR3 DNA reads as TGTGCCAGCAGCGGCGACAGGCGGAATTCACCCCTCCACTTT. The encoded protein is CASSGDRRNSPLHF. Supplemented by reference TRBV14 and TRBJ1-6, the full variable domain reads EAGVTQFPSHSVIEKGQTVTLRCDPISGHDNLYWYRRVMGKEIKFLLHFVKESKQDESGMPNNRFLAERTGGTYSTLKVQPAELEDSGVYFCASSGDRRNSPLHFGNGTRLTVT.

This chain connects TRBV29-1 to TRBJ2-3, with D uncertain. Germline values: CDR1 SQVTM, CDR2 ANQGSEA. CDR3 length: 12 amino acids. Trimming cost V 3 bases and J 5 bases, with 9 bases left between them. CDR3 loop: CSVDIYLDTQYF. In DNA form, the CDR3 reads TGCAGCGTTGATATCTATTTAGATACGCAGTATTTT.

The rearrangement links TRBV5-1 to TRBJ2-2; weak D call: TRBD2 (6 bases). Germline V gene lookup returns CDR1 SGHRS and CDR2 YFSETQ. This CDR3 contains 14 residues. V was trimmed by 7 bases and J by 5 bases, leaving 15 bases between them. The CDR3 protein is CASEGGAMTGELFF. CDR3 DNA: TGCGCCAGCGAAGGAGGGGCGATGACCGGGGAGCTGTTTTTT.

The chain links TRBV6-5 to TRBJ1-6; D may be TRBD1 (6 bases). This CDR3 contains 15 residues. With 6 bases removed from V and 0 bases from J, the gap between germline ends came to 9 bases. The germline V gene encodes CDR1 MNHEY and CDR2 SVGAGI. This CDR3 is CASRGQSSYNSPLHF. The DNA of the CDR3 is TGTGCCAGCAGAGGACAGAGCTCCTATAATTCACCCCTCCACTTT.

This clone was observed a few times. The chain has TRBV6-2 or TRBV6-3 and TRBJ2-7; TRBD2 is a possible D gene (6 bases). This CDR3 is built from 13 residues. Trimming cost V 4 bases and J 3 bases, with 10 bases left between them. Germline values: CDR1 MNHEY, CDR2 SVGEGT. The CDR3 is CASSLEGFYEQYF. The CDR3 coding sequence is TGTGCCAGCAGTTTGGAGGGCTTCTACGAGCAGTACTTC.

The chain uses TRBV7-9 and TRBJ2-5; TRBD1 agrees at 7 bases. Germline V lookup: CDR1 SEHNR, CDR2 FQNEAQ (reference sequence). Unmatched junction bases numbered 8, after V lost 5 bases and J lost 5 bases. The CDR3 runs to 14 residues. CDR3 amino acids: CASSHPQGRETQYF. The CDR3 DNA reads TGTGCCAGCAGCCATCCACAGGGGCGGGAGACCCAGTACTTC. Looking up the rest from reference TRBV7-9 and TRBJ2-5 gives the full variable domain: DTGVSQNPRHKITKRGQNVTFRCDPISEHNRLYWYRQTLGQGPEFLTYFQNEAQLEKSRLLSDRFSAERPKGSFSTLEIQRTEQGDSAMYLCASSHPQGRETQYFGPGTRLLVL.

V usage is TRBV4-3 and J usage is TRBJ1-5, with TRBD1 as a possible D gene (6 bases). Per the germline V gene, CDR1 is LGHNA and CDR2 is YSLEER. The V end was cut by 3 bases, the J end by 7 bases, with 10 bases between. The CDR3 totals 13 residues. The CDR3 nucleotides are TGCGCCAGCAGCCAGGAACAGGGACAGCCCCAGCATTTT. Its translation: CASSQEQGQPQHF.

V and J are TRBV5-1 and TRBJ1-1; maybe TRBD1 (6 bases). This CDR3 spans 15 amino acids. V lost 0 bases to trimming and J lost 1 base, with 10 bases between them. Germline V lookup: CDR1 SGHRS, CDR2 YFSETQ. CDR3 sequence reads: CASSLVGGENTEAFF. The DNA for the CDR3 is TGCGCCAGCAGCTTGGTAGGGGGGGAGAACACTGAAGCTTTCTTT.

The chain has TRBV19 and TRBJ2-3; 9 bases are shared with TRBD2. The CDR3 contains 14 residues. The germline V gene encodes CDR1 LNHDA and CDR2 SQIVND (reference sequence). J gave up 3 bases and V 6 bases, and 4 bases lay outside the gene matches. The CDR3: CASRSGRLTDTQYF. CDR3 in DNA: TGTGCCAGTAGAAGCGGGAGGCTAACAGATACGCAGTATTTT.

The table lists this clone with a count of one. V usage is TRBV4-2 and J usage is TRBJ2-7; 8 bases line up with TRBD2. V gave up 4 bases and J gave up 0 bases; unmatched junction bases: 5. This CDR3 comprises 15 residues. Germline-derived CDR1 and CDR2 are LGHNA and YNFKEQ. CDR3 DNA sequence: TGTGCCAGCAGCCCCGCGGGAGGCTCCTCCTACGAGCAGTACTTC. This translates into CASSPAGGSSYEQYF.

DNA of the CDR3: TGTGCCAGCAGTCCGACACCTCTTGGCTACACCTTC. This encodes CASSPTPLGYTF. This chain joins TRBV28 and TRBJ1-2; D remains unclear. CDR3 length equals 12 residues. Germline values: CDR1 MDHEN, CDR2 SYDVKM. V lost 5 bases, J lost 7 bases, and 11 bases lay in between.

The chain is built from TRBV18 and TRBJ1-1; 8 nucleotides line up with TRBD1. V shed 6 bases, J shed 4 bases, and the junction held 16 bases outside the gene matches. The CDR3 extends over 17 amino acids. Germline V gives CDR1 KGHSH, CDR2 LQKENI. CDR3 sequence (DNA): TGTGCCAGCTCCCCCCTGGCAGGGGGCGCCTGGGGCACTGAAGCTTTCTTT. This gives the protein CASSPLAGGAWGTEAFF.

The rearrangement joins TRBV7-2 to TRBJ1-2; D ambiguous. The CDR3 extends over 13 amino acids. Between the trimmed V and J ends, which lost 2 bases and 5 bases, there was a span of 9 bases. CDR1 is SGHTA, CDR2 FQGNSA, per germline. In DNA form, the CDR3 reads TGTGCCAGCAGCTTACCGCCAGGATATGGCTACACCTTC. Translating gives CASSLPPGYGYTF.

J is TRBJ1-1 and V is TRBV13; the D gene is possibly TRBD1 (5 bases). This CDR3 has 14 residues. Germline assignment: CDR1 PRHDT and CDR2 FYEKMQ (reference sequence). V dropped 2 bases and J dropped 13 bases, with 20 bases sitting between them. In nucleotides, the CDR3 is TGTGCCAGCAGCTTACCCGCGGGGGGGTTACGAGGTTTCTTT. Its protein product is CASSLPAGGLRGFF.

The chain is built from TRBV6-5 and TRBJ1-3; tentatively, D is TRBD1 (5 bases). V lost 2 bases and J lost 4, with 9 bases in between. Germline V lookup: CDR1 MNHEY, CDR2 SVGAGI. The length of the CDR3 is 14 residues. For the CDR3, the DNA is TGTGCCAGCAGTTACGGCAGGGTGGGAAACACCATATATTTT. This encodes CASSYGRVGNTIYF.

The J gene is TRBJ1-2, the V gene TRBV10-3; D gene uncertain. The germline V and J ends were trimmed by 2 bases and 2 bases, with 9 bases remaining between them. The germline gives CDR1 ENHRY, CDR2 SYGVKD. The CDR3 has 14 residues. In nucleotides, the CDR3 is TGTGCCATCAGTGAGGGCGACAAAAACTATGGCTACACCTTC. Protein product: CAISEGDKNYGYTF.

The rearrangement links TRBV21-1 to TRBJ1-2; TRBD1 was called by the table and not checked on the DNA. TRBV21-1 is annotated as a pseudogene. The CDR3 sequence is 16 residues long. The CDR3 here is CASSNRPGQGRIGYTF. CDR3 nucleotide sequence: TGTGCCAGCAGCAACAGACCGGGACAGGGGCGAATTGGCTACACCTTC.

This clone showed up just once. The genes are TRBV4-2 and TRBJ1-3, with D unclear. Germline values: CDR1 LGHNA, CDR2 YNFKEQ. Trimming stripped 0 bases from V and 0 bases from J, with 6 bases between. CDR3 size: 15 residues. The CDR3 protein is CASSQDTGSGNTIYF. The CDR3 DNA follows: TGTGCCAGCAGCCAAGATACGGGCTCTGGAAACACCATATATTTT.

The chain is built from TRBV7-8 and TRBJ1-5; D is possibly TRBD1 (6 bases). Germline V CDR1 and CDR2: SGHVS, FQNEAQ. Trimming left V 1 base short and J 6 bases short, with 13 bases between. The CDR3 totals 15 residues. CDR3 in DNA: TGTGCCAGCAGCTTAGTAGGGGGGGAAAGTCAGCCCCAGCATTTT. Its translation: CASSLVGGESQPQHF.

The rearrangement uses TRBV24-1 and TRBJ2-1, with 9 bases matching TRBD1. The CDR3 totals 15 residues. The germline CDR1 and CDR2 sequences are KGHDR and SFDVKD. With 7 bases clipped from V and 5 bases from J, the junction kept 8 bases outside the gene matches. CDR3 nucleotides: TGTGCCACCAGCCTGGGCGGACAGGGGAACAATGAGCAGTTCTTC. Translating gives CATSLGGQGNNEQFF.

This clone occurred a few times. The CDR3 coding sequence is TGTGCCAGCAGCCTGACTGAGAGCTCCTACAATGAGCAGTTCTTC. Encoded protein: CASSLTESSYNEQFF. The chain is built from TRBV4-2 and TRBJ2-1; unclear D gene. There are 15 residues in the CDR3. Germline V CDR1 and CDR2: LGHNA, YNFKEQ. Trimming stripped 4 bases from V and 0 bases from J, with 10 bases between.

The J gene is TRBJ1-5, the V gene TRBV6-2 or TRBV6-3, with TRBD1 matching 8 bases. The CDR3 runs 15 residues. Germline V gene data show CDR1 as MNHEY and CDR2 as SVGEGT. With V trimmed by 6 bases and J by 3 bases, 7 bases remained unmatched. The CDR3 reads CASSRGQGNNQPQHF. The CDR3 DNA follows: TGTGCCAGCAGCCGCGGACAGGGAAACAATCAGCCCCAGCATTTT.

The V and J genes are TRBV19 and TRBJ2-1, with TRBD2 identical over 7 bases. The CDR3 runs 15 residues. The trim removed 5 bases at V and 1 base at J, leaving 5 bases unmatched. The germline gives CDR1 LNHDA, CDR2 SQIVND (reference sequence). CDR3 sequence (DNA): TGTGCCAGTAGTTATGGGGACTATTCCTACAATGAGCAGTTCTTC. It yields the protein CASSYGDYSYNEQFF. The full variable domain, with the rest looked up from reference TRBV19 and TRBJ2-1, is DGGITQSPKYLFRKEGQNVTLSCEQNLNHDAMYWYRQDPGQGLRLIYYSQIVNDFQKGDIAEGYSVSREKKESFPLTVTSAQKNPTAFYLCASSYGDYSYNEQFFGPGTRLTVL.

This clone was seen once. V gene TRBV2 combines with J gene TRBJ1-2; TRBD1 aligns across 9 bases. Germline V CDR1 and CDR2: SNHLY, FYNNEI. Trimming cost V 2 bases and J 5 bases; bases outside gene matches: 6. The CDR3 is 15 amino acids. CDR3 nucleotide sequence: TGTGCCAGCAGTGAATGGGGACAGGGTACATATGGCTACACCTTC. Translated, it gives CASSEWGQGTYGYTF.

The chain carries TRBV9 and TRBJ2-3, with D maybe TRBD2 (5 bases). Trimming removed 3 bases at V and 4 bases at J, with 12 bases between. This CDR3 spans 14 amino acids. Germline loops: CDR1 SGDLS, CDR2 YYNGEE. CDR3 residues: CASSEREPSDTQYF. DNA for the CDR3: TGTGCCAGCAGCGAGAGGGAGCCGTCAGATACGCAGTATTTT.

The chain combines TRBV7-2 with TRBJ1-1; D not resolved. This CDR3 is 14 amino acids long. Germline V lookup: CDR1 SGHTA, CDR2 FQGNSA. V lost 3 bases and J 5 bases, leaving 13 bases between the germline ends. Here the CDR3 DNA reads TGTGCCAGCAGCTTCGGCTTCACGGGGACTGAAGCTTTCTTT. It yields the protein CASSFGFTGTEAFF.

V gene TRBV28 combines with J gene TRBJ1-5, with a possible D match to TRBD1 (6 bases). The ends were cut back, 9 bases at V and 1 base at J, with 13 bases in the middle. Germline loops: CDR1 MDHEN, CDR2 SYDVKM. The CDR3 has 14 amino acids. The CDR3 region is CASAGVQSNQPQHF. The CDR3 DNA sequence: TGTGCCAGTGCAGGGGTCCAGAGCAATCAGCCCCAGCATTTT.